The 22 T cell receptor beta chains reported below all come from one sample, sequenced in a study of T cell responses to AZD1222 COVID-19 vaccine. The data were produced by immunoSEQ multiplex PCR, yet TCRdb's version contains in-frame clones alone and is incomplete. Of under 130,000 clones in the sample, over 75% were seen once. Specimen: peripheral blood, collected on day 0 of AZD1222 vaccination. These receptors were collected from an adult in good health.

The chain is built from TRBV19 and TRBJ1-4; D might be TRBD1 (5 bases). Trimming took 10 bases from V and 0 from J, leaving 12 bases between them. This CDR3 has 14 amino acids. Germline CDR1 LNHDA, CDR2 SQIVND (reference sequence). The CDR3 sequence is CATWDGATNEKLFF. CDR3 DNA sequence: TGTGCCACCTGGGACGGCGCAACTAATGAAAAACTGTTTTTT.

The V and J genes are TRBV29-1 and TRBJ2-1, with D unresolved. The germline gives CDR1 SQVTM, CDR2 ANQGSEA. The CDR3 consists of 10 residues. CDR3 in DNA: TGCAGTGGTCGAATTTATGAGCAGTTCTTC. It is translated as CSGRIYEQFF.

The rearrangement links TRBV6-2 or TRBV6-3 to TRBJ1-2; no clear D gene. V lost 1 base and J 8 bases, leaving 11 bases between the germline ends. The CDR3 length is 13 residues. Per germline, CDR1 MNHEY and CDR2 SVGEGT. The CDR3 region is CASSYWQARGYTF. The DNA for the CDR3 is TGTGCCAGCAGTTACTGGCAGGCTCGAGGCTACACCTTC.

V and J are TRBV3-1 (or the pseudogene TRBV3-2) and TRBJ2-7; no clear D. Trimming took 5 bases from V and 7 from J, leaving 15 bases between them. CDR1 and CDR2 from the germline V gene are LGHDT and YNNKEL (reference sequence). There are 13 residues in the CDR3. CDR3 in DNA: TGTGCCAGCAGCGGTAGCTGGAATATTGAGCAGTACTTC. Translated, it gives CASSGSWNIEQYF.

The rearrangement joins TRBV5-4 to TRBJ1-4; 9 bases align to TRBD1. The CDR3 spans 15 residues. V was clipped by 5 bases and J by 3 bases; unmatched bases: 5. Germline assignment: CDR1 SGHNT and CDR2 YYREEE (reference sequence). CDR3 residues: CASRSTGGSNEKLFF. CDR3 sequence (DNA): TGTGCCAGCAGATCGACAGGGGGATCTAATGAAAAACTGTTTTTT.

This clone was observed a few times. J is TRBJ2-7 and V is TRBV6-2 or TRBV6-3; tentative D call: TRBD2 (5 bases). The V gene's germline CDR1 is MNHEY and CDR2 SVGEGT. V dropped 0 bases and J dropped 8 bases, with 8 bases sitting between them. The CDR3 has 12 amino acids. The CDR3 loop is CASSYSGGQQYF. As DNA, the CDR3 is TGTGCCAGCAGTTACTCAGGAGGCCAGCAGTACTTC.

This clone has a single count. The chain employs TRBV7-3 and TRBJ2-5; 8 bases agree with TRBD2. The ends lost 1 base at V and 4 bases at J; junction bases unmatched: 5. The CDR3 runs to 15 residues. Germline V gene sequence: CDR1 SGHTA, CDR2 FQGTGA. CDR3 DNA sequence: TGTGCCAGCAGCTTAATCGGACTAGCTCGAGAGACCCAGTACTTC. Protein sequence: CASSLIGLARETQYF.

The gene calls are TRBV6-1 and TRBJ2-5; TRBD2 matches 7 bases. This CDR3 has 14 amino acids. V lost 3 bases and J lost 7; bases outside the gene matches: 8. Germline V gene sequence: CDR1 MNHNS, CDR2 SASEGT. The CDR3 DNA reads as TGTGCCAGCAGTGACAGAAGCGGGATTTGGACCCAGTACTTC. Its translation is CASSDRSGIWTQYF.

The chain combines TRBV6-5 with TRBJ1-2; tentative D call: TRBD1 (6 bases). The V gene's germline CDR1 is MNHEY and CDR2 SVGAGI. Trimming took 5 bases from V and 4 from J, leaving 14 bases between them. The CDR3 consists of 14 residues. The DNA for the CDR3 is TGTGCCAGCAGTATGCAAGGGGGGGGCTATGGCTACACCTTC. Its translation: CASSMQGGGYGYTF.

This sequence joins TRBV29-1 and TRBJ2-2; D gene ambiguous. Germline V gene data show CDR1 as SQVTM and CDR2 as ANQGSEA. Trimming took off 6 bases at V and 6 bases at J, with 23 bases between the two ends. The CDR3 has 16 residues. Here the CDR3 reads CSVGTSSGRFPGELFF. CDR3 DNA sequence: TGCAGCGTCGGAACGTCGTCAGGAAGGTTCCCCGGGGAGCTGTTTTTT.

The rearrangement links TRBV19 to TRBJ1-5; 7 positions match TRBD1. The V segment lost 3 bases and the J segment 1 base; nucleotides outside the gene matches: 9. CDR1 LNHDA and CDR2 SQIVND come from the germline V gene (reference sequence). The CDR3 loop spans 17 amino acids. Here the CDR3 reads CASSILPGQRSNQPQHF. CDR3 bases: TGTGCCAGTAGTATTTTACCGGGACAGAGAAGCAATCAGCCCCAGCATTTT.

This chain uses TRBV9 with TRBJ2-5; 12 bases align to TRBD2. The ends lost 4 bases at V and 5 bases at J; junction bases unmatched: 3. This CDR3 is built from 14 residues. The germline CDR1 and CDR2 sequences are SGDLS and YYNGEE. In DNA, the CDR3 is TGTGCCAGCAGCCCTGGACTAGCGGGGGAGACCCAGTACTTC. It yields the protein CASSPGLAGETQYF.

This chain connects TRBV18 to TRBJ2-3; 8 bases are shared with TRBD2. The J segment lost 5 bases and the V segment lost 5 bases, leaving 6 bases of the junction unmatched. CDR1 is KGHSH and CDR2 is LQKENI in the germline V gene. The CDR3 totals 14 residues. The CDR3 is CASSSAGGQDTQYF. CDR3 coding DNA: TGTGCCAGCTCATCCGCGGGGGGCCAAGATACGCAGTATTTT.

The rearrangement joins TRBV6-6 to TRBJ2-5; the D call may be TRBD1 or TRBD2 (7 bases each). V gave up 2 bases and J gave up 2 bases, with 12 bases separating them. The CDR3 length is 15 residues. Germline lookup yields CDR1 MNHNY and CDR2 SVGAGI (reference sequence). The CDR3 region is CASSYPRGGQETQYF. In DNA, the CDR3 is TGTGCCAGCAGTTACCCCAGGGGGGGGCAAGAGACCCAGTACTTC.

The chain links TRBV6-2 or TRBV6-3 to TRBJ1-1; the D is unclear. The CDR3 spans 13 residues. Looked up from germline, CDR1 is MNHEY and CDR2 is SVGEGT. The V gene lost 4 bases and the J gene lost 4 bases, with 10 bases spanning the gap. CDR3 in amino acids: CASSLRSSTEAFF. CDR3 DNA: TGTGCCAGCAGTTTGCGGTCGAGCACTGAAGCTTTCTTT.

This clone is a singleton in its sample. This chain connects TRBV19 to TRBJ2-7; the match to TRBD2 covers 12 bases. V dropped 5 bases and J dropped 3; count of bases not matched to a gene: 11. The germline gives CDR1 LNHDA, CDR2 SQIVND (reference sequence). The CDR3 spans 17 residues. The CDR3 reads CASSSASGRARNYEQYF. CDR3 bases: TGTGCCAGTAGTTCAGCTAGCGGGAGGGCCCGAAACTACGAGCAGTACTTC.

V gene TRBV19 combines with J gene TRBJ2-7, with 7 positions matching TRBD2. The germline gives CDR1 LNHDA, CDR2 SQIVND (reference sequence). Trimming took 3 bases from V and 1 from J; bases not matched to a gene: 3. CDR3 size: 14 residues. The CDR3 DNA reads TGTGCCAGTAGTATGGGTAGCGGGTCCTACGAGCAGTACTTC. Translating it yields CASSMGSGSYEQYF.

The chain combines TRBV7-2 with TRBJ1-1, with a possible D match to TRBD1 (5 bases). The CDR3 is 12 amino acids. Germline CDR1 reads SGHTA; CDR2 reads FQGNSA. Trimming removed 2 bases from V and 8 bases from J, with 9 bases in between. CDR3 sequence: CASSLQGAEAFF. CDR3 coding DNA: TGTGCCAGCAGCTTACAAGGGGCAGAAGCTTTCTTT. Drawing the rest from reference TRBV7-2 and TRBJ1-1, the complete variable domain is GAGVSQSPSNKVTEKGKDVELRCDPISGHTALYWYRQSLGQGLEFLIYFQGNSAPDKSGLPSDRFSAERTGGSVSTLTIQRTQQEDSAVYLCASSLQGAEAFFGQGTRLTVV.

The genes are TRBV2 and TRBJ2-5; 9 bases line up with TRBD1. Losses at the gene ends were 6 bases for V and 4 bases for J; bases not matched to a gene: 6. This CDR3 has 14 residues. Looked up from germline, CDR1 is SNHLY and CDR2 is FYNNEI. The CDR3 bases are TGTGCCAGCAGGGACAGGGGTGGGGGAGAGACCCAGTACTTC. It yields the protein CASRDRGGGETQYF.

This chain joins TRBV7-9 and TRBJ1-1; D is unresolved. V dropped 3 bases and J dropped 6 bases, with 5 bases sitting between them. The CDR3 totals 11 residues. Germline-derived CDR1 and CDR2 are SEHNR and FQNEAQ (reference sequence). In DNA form, the CDR3 reads TGTGCCAGCAGCTTCCTTGCTGAAGCTTTCTTT. Its protein product is CASSFLAEAFF.

The V and J genes are TRBV7-9 and TRBJ2-2, with TRBD1 identical over 10 bases. Per germline, CDR1 SEHNR and CDR2 FQNEAQ (reference sequence). V was pared by 4 bases and J by 9 bases, with 8 bases of the junction left unmatched. The CDR3 sequence is 15 residues long. The DNA of the CDR3 is TGTGCCAGCAGCTATACCGGACAGGGGGGTTGGGAGCTGTTTTTT. Translating it yields CASSYTGQGGWELFF.

The chain carries TRBV7-6 and TRBJ2-1, with TRBD1 matching 12 bases. CDR3 length: 15 residues. Trimming at V came to 5 bases and at J to 7 bases, leaving 6 bases not matched to a gene. Germline CDR1 and CDR2: SGHVS and FNYEAQ. CDR3 region: CASSDGTGGGNEQFF. For the CDR3, the DNA is TGTGCCAGCAGCGACGGGACAGGGGGCGGGAATGAGCAGTTCTTC.